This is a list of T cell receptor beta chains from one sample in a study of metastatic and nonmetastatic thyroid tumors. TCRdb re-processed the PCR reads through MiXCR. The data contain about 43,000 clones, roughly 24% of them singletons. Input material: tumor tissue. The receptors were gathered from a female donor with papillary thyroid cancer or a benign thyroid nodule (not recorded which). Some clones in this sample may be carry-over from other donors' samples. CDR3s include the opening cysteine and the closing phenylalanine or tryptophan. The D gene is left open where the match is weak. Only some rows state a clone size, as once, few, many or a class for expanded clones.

TGTGCCAGCAGCCTTGGGACAGGGGCCGGGGAGCTGTTTTTT	CASSLGTGAGELFF	TRBV3-1	TRBJ2-2	TRBD1	many
TGCAGTGCTAGGATTTTATCAAATGCGATTGAAGCTTTCTTT	CSARILSNAIEAFF	TRBV20-1	TRBJ1-1	NA	few
TGTGCCAGCTCACCCTCTGGGGCCAACGTCCTGACTTTC	CASSPSGANVLTF	TRBV18	TRBJ2-6	NA	many
TGTGCCAGCAGCGGGGGACAGTACCACTCCTACGAGCAGTACTTC	CASSGGQYHSYEQYF	TRBV6-1	TRBJ2-7	NA	NA
TGTGCCAGCAGAGACCTCCGGGACAGGGATAATGGTACCTTC	CASRDLRDRDNGTF	TRBV6-1	TRBJ1-2	TRBD1	few
TGTGCCAGCAGTCGAGTACTAGCGGGAGGAAGTGAGCAGTTCTTC	CASSRVLAGGSEQFF	TRBV11-1	TRBJ2-1	TRBD2	many
TGTGCCAGCAGTGAATCAGGGGGCAGGTCACCCCTCCACTTT	CASSESGGRSPLHF	TRBV6-1	TRBJ1-6	TRBD1	NA
TGTGCCAGCTCACCTACAGGGTACGGTGAGCAGTTCTTC	CASSPTGYGEQFF	TRBV18	TRBJ2-1	NA	NA
TGTGCCAGCTCGCCCGGGACGGGCTTGGAAGAGCAGTACTTC	CASSPGTGLEEQYF	TRBV18	TRBJ2-7	NA	many
TGTGCCAGCAGTTACGTAAGGGGGAGGCCCCAGCATTTT	CASSYVRGRPQHF	TRBV6-2/TRBV6-3	TRBJ1-5	NA	few
TGTGCCAGCAGCCCGAGGGGGCCCCTCCACTTT	CASSPRGPLHF	TRBV6-1	TRBJ1-6	NA	NA
TGTGCCAGCAGCGCAGGGGTTAGCACTGAAGCTTTCTTT	CASSAGVSTEAFF	TRBV7-3	TRBJ1-1	NA	NA
TGTGCCAGCAGCCCTCCAGGGACAGAGCAGTACTTC	CASSPPGTEQYF	TRBV4-2	TRBJ2-7	NA	few
TGCAGTGCTAGAGAGAGCTCCTACGAGCAGTACTTC	CSARESSYEQYF	TRBV20-1	TRBJ2-7	NA	NA
TGCAGCGTTGAAGATTTAAGTGGAGATGGCTACACCTTC	CSVEDLSGDGYTF	TRBV29-1	TRBJ1-2	NA	few
TGTGCCAGCAGCAGCCTCGGACAGAACTATGGCTACACCTTC	CASSSLGQNYGYTF	TRBV28	TRBJ1-2	NA	many
TGTGCCAGCTCACCCCAGGCGGGGTGGTACAATGAGCAGTTCTTC	CASSPQAGWYNEQFF	TRBV18	TRBJ2-1	NA	few
TGTGCCAGCAGTCCCGGCGGACTGCCGGAGGAGCAGTACTTC	CASSPGGLPEEQYF	TRBV12-3/TRBV12-4	TRBJ2-7	NA	NA
TGTGCCAGCAGCTTAGCGCCGGGGAGGGGCTACGAGCAGTACTTC	CASSLAPGRGYEQYF	TRBV7-8	TRBJ2-7	TRBD2	many
TGCGCCAGCAGCCAAGCGGGGAGCGGCAGGCCGCAGAGCTTC	CASSQAGSGRPQSF	TRBV4-1	TRBJ1-2	NA	NA
TGTGCCAGCAGCCCCCCGGGACAGGGGTCCTACGAGCAGTACTTC	CASSPPGQGSYEQYF	TRBV28	TRBJ2-7	TRBD1	NA
TGTGCCAGCAGCTACAGGGGGCAAAACAATGAGCAGTTCTTC	CASSYRGQNNEQFF	TRBV7-2	TRBJ2-1	TRBD1	NA
TGTGCCAGTAGCGCCGGGACAGGGTTTCTCATGAACACTGAAGCTTTCTTT	CASSAGTGFLMNTEAFF	TRBV19	TRBJ1-1	TRBD1	many
TGTGCCAGCCGGACTAGCGGGAGCAATGAGCAGTTCTTC	CASRTSGSNEQFF	TRBV6-1	TRBJ2-1	TRBD2	many
TGTGCCAGCAGTTTCCGGGACAGGCATCAGCCCCAGCATTTT	CASSFRDRHQPQHF	TRBV12-3/TRBV12-4	TRBJ1-5	TRBD1	many
TGTGCCAGTATGGGGGGAGGGAACACTGAAGCTTTCTTT	CASMGGGNTEAFF	TRBV19	TRBJ1-1	NA	many
TGTGCCAGCAGCTCGGGACAGGGAGGAGGCACGGATACGCAGTATTTT	CASSSGQGGGTDTQYF	TRBV7-3	TRBJ2-3	TRBD1	NA
TGTGCCAGCAGTTTTGGGTCGGCTAGCAGGGAACTGGAGACCCAGTACTTC	CASSFGSASRELETQYF	TRBV12-3/TRBV12-4	TRBJ2-5	NA	few
TGTGCCAGCACTTCCGGGGGGGGATACAATGAGCAGTTCTTC	CASTSGGGYNEQFF	TRBV2	TRBJ2-1	TRBD2	many
TGTGCCAGCAGTCCGGGGACAGGGGCTGAGCAGTACTTC	CASSPGTGAEQYF	TRBV12-3/TRBV12-4	TRBJ2-7	TRBD1	NA
TGCGCCAGCATCTGGGCCGGAGGAGAGACTAACTATGGCTACACCTTC	CASIWAGGETNYGYTF	TRBV4-1	TRBJ1-2	NA	NA
TGCAGCGGGCAGAACACTGAAGCCTTCTTT	CSGQNTEAFF	TRBV29-1	TRBJ1-1	NA	few
TGTGCCAGCTCACCACCGGGAGCGGGCGAGACAGATACGCAGTATTTT	CASSPPGAGETDTQYF	TRBV18	TRBJ2-3	NA	NA